The present T cell receptor beta chain was sequenced within a study of blood T cell repertoires in COVID-19. The germline gives CDR1 MDHEN, CDR2 SYDVKM. Trimming removed 2 bases from V and 2 bases from J, with 15 bases in between. The CDR3 spans 16 residues. The assay was immunoSEQ multiplex PCR, and TCRdb's table has in-frame clones only and misses some. The table has fewer than 700,000 clones, 85% to 90% seen once. It was during active infection that Seattle patients were enrolled and then longitudinally followed. Source material: peripheral blood. The rearrangement uses TRBV28 and TRBJ1-2; D is possibly TRBD1 (6 bases). This TCR was recovered from a woman in her forties or fifties with COVID-19, enrolled during active disease. The CDR3 protein is CASSLRDRLKNYGYTF. The CDR3 nucleotides are TGTGCCAGCAGTTTACGCGACAGGCTGAAGAACTATGGCTACACCTTC.